This T cell receptor (beta chain) was sequenced for a study of blood T cell repertoires in COVID-19. Study background: From T cells, B-cell-depleted T cells, or PBMCs came the material, which was cDNA or gDNA.

The age range of participants was 18 to 89 years, with residence in roughly 25 US areas. Clinical history reported by participants formed the basis on which cohorts were assigned. Trimming took off 0 bases at V and 5 bases at J, with 16 bases between the two ends. Germline V gives CDR1 MNHEY, CDR2 SVGEGT. The CDR3 has 16 residues. There are a few counts of this clone. In the original analysis: Estimation of nucleated cell counts relied on the amplification of reference gene primers. Profiling relied on immunoSEQ multiplex PCR, and the TCRdb table lists in-frame clones only, not all of them. V and J calls plus clone size are reproduced from that table; the DNA served to infer D and trimming. The table shows about 270,000 clones, with around 90% occurring only once.

The chain is built from TRBV6-2 or TRBV6-3 and TRBJ1-1, with a possible D match to TRBD1 (6 bases). The clonotype originates from a man aged 35 to 55 who had been exposed to COVID-19. Input material: PBMCs or T cells enriched from blood (not recorded which). CDR3 loop: CASSYSTTGRGTEAFF. CDR3 nucleotides: TGTGCCAGCAGTTACTCTACAACAGGGAGGGGGACTGAAGCTTTCTTT.